Described below is a single TCR beta chain sequence and its context. Its antigen remains unidentified. This sample is part of a study of cytomegalovirus exposure and HLA in healthy donors. At the level of the study: A subsequent analysis stated that the 100 to 150 validation repertoires were run on the same platform as the roughly 670 first-cohort repertoires. Whole-study results and caveats: The classifier was said to identify cytomegalovirus status with high specificity and sensitivity. Investigators reported 150 to 200 TCR beta chains as tied to cytomegalovirus.

The CDR3 is 14 residues long. J lost 6 bases, V lost 5 bases, and 1 base had no gene match. Germline assignment: CDR1 SNHLY and CDR2 FYNNEI. Separate from the approximately 670-subject first cohort, the approximately 130-subject validation cohort was the one that the donors belonged to. Profiling relied on immunoSEQ multiplex PCR, and the TCRdb table lists in-frame clones only, not all of them. The sample consists of some 290,000 clones, roughly 88% of them appearing once. The TCR sequence derives from a man in his thirties or forties in good health and CMV-seronegative. The chain links TRBV2 to TRBJ1-6; 10 bases agree with TRBD1. The sample was PBMCs. As DNA, the CDR3 is TGTGCCAGCAGTTGGACAGGGGGTAATTCACCCCTCCACTTT. Amino acid sequence: CASSWTGGNSPLHF.